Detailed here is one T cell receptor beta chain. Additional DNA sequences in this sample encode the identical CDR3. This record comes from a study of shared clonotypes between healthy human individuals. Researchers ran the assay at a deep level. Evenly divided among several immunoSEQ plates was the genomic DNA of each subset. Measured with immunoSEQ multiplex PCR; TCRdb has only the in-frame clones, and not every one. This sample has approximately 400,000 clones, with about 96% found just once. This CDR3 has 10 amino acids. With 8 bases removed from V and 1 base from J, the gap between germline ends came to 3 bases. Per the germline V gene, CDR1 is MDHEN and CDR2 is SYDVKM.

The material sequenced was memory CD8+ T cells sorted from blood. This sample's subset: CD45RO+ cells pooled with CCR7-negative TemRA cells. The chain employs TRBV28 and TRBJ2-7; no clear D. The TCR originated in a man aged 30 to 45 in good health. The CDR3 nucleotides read TGTGCCAGCGGATCCTACGAGCAGTACTTC. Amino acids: CASGSYEQYF.